This T cell receptor beta chain was identified in a study of radiotherapy plus CTLA-4 blockade in lung cancer (dated by TCRdb to between 2017 and 2018). For context, the study as a whole: Among enrolled patients, around 20% had an objective response and roughly 30% reached disease control.

This clone has only one observation. Its specific antigen is unknown. No much larger clone is present one base from it, and per-base qualities are unavailable. The CDR1 and CDR2 encoded by the germline V gene are SGHTA and FQGNSA. CDR3 length: 14 amino acids, cysteine to phenylalanine. The CDR3 DNA has 42 bases and is translated from base 1. The trim is 4 bases for V and 3 bases for J, with a gap of 12 bases between the germline ends. In this study, focal radiation therapy paired with CTLA-4 blockade (ipilimumab) was tested in patients who had chemo-refractory metastatic non-small-cell lung cancer. Receptors were amplified or captured by the immunoSEQ multiplex PCR assay. As stored in TCRdb, this immuneACCESS dataset retains in-frame rearrangements with V and J assigned. A fraction of the clones does not appear; measured against another copy, unresolved V genes explain less than half of the discrepancy, and the remainder lacks a known reason. The sample table contains 70,000 to 95,000 clones; only one count was recorded for about 88% of them. 16% of the sample is held by the ten biggest clonotypes.

Study-level results and caveats: Early dynamic changes in blood T cell clones, together with increased serum interferon-beta after radiation, were reported as the strongest predictors of response. After treatment with radiotherapy and ipilimumab, TCR clones that originated in tumors expanded in peripheral blood.

This clonotype was obtained from a human donor with non-small cell lung cancer that progressed on radiotherapy plus ipilimumab. Sequencing used peripheral blood, obtained from a patient treated with radiotherapy plus ipilimumab. The rearrangement combines TRBV7-2 with TRBJ2-5; too little of a D gene remains to name it. The base sequence is TGTGCCAGCAGCTGGCAGGTCCTCAAAGAGACCCAGTACTTC. This encodes CASSWQVLKETQYF. Extended through the reference TRBV7-2 and TRBJ2-5 proteins, this CDR3 yields the full variable domain: GAGVSQSPSNKVTEKGKDVELRCDPISGHTALYWYRQSLGQGLEFLIYFQGNSAPDKSGLPSDRFSAERTGGSVSTLTIQRTQQEDSAVYLCASSWQVLKETQYFGPGTRLLVL.